These T cell receptor beta chains were read from a single sample in a study of cytomegalovirus exposure and HLA in healthy donors. The method was immunoSEQ multiplex PCR; TCRdb's version includes in-frame clones alone and lacks a portion of them. The sample has under 95,000 clones; roughly 73% are singletons. Sequencing used PBMCs. Receptor source: a boy aged 5 to 17 in good health and CMV-seronegative. Both conserved end residues are part of each CDR3. D genes are given only for firm matches. Size is omitted from some rows. Given values are once, few, many or a class for expanded clones.

clone_size: -
v_call: TRBV7-9
d_call: TRBD1
j_call: TRBJ2-7
cdr3_nt: TGTGCCAGCAGCCGCATTACAGGGACAGGTAGCTACGAGCAGTACTTC
cdr3_aa: CASSRITGTGSYEQYF

clone_size: once
v_call: TRBV18
d_call: -
j_call: TRBJ2-2
cdr3_nt: TGTGCCAGCTCACCCCCGCCGGGTACCGGGGAGCTGTTTTTT
cdr3_aa: CASSPPPGTGELFF

clone_size: -
v_call: TRBV7-8
d_call: -
j_call: TRBJ1-5
cdr3_nt: TGTGCCAGCAGCTTAAAGGGGTGGAGCAATCAGCCCCAGCATTTT
cdr3_aa: CASSLKGWSNQPQHF

clone_size: -
v_call: TRBV10-3
d_call: -
j_call: TRBJ1-2
cdr3_nt: TGTGCCATCAGCGCAGGGGATGGCTACACCTTC
cdr3_aa: CAISAGDGYTF

clone_size: -
v_call: TRBV10-2
d_call: TRBD1
j_call: TRBJ1-5
cdr3_nt: TGCGCCAGCAGTGATGAGGGGGCAGGACAGCCCCAGCATTTT
cdr3_aa: CASSDEGAGQPQHF

clone_size: -
v_call: TRBV16
d_call: TRBD1
j_call: TRBJ2-5
cdr3_nt: TGTGCCAGCAGCTGGGACAGGGGCACCGTGGAGACCCAGTACTTC
cdr3_aa: CASSWDRGTVETQYF

clone_size: -
v_call: TRBV30
d_call: TRBD1
j_call: TRBJ2-6
cdr3_nt: TGTGCCCCCCGACAGGGACCCTCTGGGGCCAACGTCCTGACTTTC
cdr3_aa: CAPRQGPSGANVLTF

clone_size: -
v_call: TRBV9
d_call: TRBD1
j_call: TRBJ1-1
cdr3_nt: TGTGCCAGCAGCCCATGGACAGGGGCGGCTGAAGCTTTCTTT
cdr3_aa: CASSPWTGAAEAFF

clone_size: -
v_call: TRBV4-1
d_call: TRBD2
j_call: TRBJ2-6
cdr3_nt: TGCGCCAGCAGCCACTTAACGTTTAGCGGGGGGGCCGCTGGGGCCAACGTCCTGACTTTC
cdr3_aa: CASSHLTFSGGAAGANVLTF

clone_size: -
v_call: TRBV19
d_call: -
j_call: TRBJ2-7
cdr3_nt: TGTGCCAGTACCATAGACGGGGGTTCCTACGAGCAGTACTTC
cdr3_aa: CASTIDGGSYEQYF

clone_size: -
v_call: TRBV13
d_call: TRBD1
j_call: TRBJ1-4
cdr3_nt: TGTGCCAGCAGCCAACTCGGACAGGGGGACGAAAAACTGTTTTTT
cdr3_aa: CASSQLGQGDEKLFF

clone_size: -
v_call: TRBV6-5
d_call: -
j_call: TRBJ2-5
cdr3_nt: TGTGCCAGCAGTCGGGGAGAGACCCAGTACTTC
cdr3_aa: CASSRGETQYF

clone_size: -
v_call: TRBV5-4
d_call: TRBD2
j_call: TRBJ2-5
cdr3_nt: TGTGCCAGCAGCTACACGGGACTAGTTAAGTCTGAGACCCAGTACTTC
cdr3_aa: CASSYTGLVKSETQYF

clone_size: -
v_call: TRBV7-9
d_call: TRBD1
j_call: TRBJ2-2
cdr3_nt: TGTGCCAGCAGCCGTACAGGGGGCTGGGGGACCGGGGAGCTGTTTTTT
cdr3_aa: CASSRTGGWGTGELFF